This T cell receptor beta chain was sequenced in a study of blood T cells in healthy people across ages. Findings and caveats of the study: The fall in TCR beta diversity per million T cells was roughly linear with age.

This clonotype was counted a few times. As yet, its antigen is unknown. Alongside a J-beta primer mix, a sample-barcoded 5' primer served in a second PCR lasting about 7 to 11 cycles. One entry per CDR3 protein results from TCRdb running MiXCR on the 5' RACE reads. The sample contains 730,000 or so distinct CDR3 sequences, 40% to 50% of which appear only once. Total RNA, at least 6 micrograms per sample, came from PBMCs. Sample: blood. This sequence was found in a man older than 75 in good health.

The CDR3 nucleotides are TGTGCCAGCAGCTTGGTGGGGGACTACGAGCAGTACTTC. It yields the protein CASSLVGDYEQYF. The genes are TRBV5-5 and TRBJ2-7; D possibly uses TRBD1 or TRBD2 (5 bases each). Germline V gene sequence: CDR1 SGHKS, CDR2 YYEKEE (reference sequence). V was trimmed by 0 bases and J by 3 bases, leaving 7 bases between them. The CDR3 sequence is 13 residues long.